The subject of this entry is one T cell receptor beta chain. The data were produced by immunoSEQ multiplex PCR, yet TCRdb's version contains in-frame clones alone and is incomplete. The sample holds roughly 99,000 clones, roughly 82% seen once. This specimen comes from a study of graft-versus-host responses after intestinal transplantation. Across the study: Among the recipients, transplants were multivisceral, liver-intestinal, or isolated intestinal. Anti-thymocyte globulin induction was given to all recipients, followed by tacrolimus and steroids for about 3 years.

Germline V gene lookup returns CDR1 GTSNPN and CDR2 SVGIG (reference sequence). The CDR3 spans 13 residues. With V trimmed by 5 bases and J by 7 bases, 9 bases remained unmatched. The specimen was PBMCs, collected 255 days after intestinal transplant. The clonotype was recovered from a human patient who received an intestinal transplant, so some T cells may come from the graft donor. V gene TRBV30 combines with J gene TRBJ2-5; 8 nucleotides align to TRBD2. This CDR3 reads CAWGVGLVGTQYF. CDR3 DNA sequence: TGTGCCTGGGGGGTGGGACTAGTAGGGACCCAGTACTTC.